This passage covers 29 T cell receptor beta chains from one sample sequenced in a study of stem cell transplantation in POMP-related autoinflammatory disease. Using immunoSEQ multiplex PCR, the repertoire was profiled, and TCRdb retains in-frame clones only, with some absent. The sample shows about 32,000 clones, around 88% of them seen only once. The source was CD4+ T cells from PBMCs, collected before stem cell transplantation. The origin of the receptors is a human donor with POMP-related autoinflammation and immune dysregulation (PRAID).

The rearrangement uses TRBV10-2 and TRBJ2-3; D call uncertain. The CDR3 consists of 11 residues. V lost 6 bases and J 3 bases, leaving 4 bases between the germline ends. Germline CDR1 WSHSY, CDR2 SAAADI. CDR3 DNA: TGCGCCAGCAGCCTTACAGATACGCAGTATTTT. Amino acids: CASSLTDTQYF.

The CDR3 here is CASSRGDRGRVPVLTF. The DNA of the CDR3 is TGCGCCAGCAGCCGGGGGGACAGGGGGCGCGTTCCCGTCCTGACTTTC. The gene calls are TRBV4-1 and TRBJ2-6; the match to TRBD1 covers 12 bases. The CDR3 contains 16 residues. With V trimmed by 4 bases and J by 12 bases, 10 bases remained unmatched. The V gene's germline CDR1 is MGHRA and CDR2 YSYEKL.

The chain joins TRBV11-2 to TRBJ2-2; 7 bases line up with TRBD2. This CDR3 spans 15 amino acids. J lost 6 bases, V lost 1 base, and 5 bases had no gene match. The germline gives CDR1 SGHAT, CDR2 FQNNGV. CDR3 DNA: TGTGCCAGCAGCTTAGGAGGACTAGGGTCCGGGGAGCTGTTTTTT. Translation: CASSLGGLGSGELFF. Using reference TRBV11-2 and TRBJ2-2 for the parts outside the CDR3, the full variable domain is EAGVAQSPRYKIIEKRQSVAFWCNPISGHATLYWYQQILGQGPKLLIQFQNNGVVDDSQLPKDRFSAERLKGVDSTLKIQPAKLEDSAVYLCASSLGGLGSGELFFGEGSRLTVL.

The J gene is TRBJ1-1, the V gene TRBV5-1; 10 bases are shared with TRBD1. This CDR3 has 14 residues. The junction had 0 bases not matched to a gene; V was cut back by 3 bases and J by 1 base. Germline CDR1 SGHRS, CDR2 YFSETQ. The CDR3 coding sequence is TGCGCCAGCAGCTGGGACAGGGGGAACACTGAAGCTTTCTTT. Encoded protein: CASSWDRGNTEAFF.

V gene TRBV28 combines with J gene TRBJ1-3; D gene uncertain. Trimming stripped 5 bases from V and 4 bases from J, with 15 bases between. Germline values: CDR1 MDHEN, CDR2 SYDVKM. The CDR3 spans 15 residues. CDR3 bases: TGTGCCAGCAGTCCCATTGGGTCCCTCGGAAACACCATATATTTT. Protein product: CASSPIGSLGNTIYF. Supplemented by reference TRBV28 and TRBJ1-3, the full variable domain reads DVKVTQSSRYLVKRTGEKVFLECVQDMDHENMFWYRQDPGLGLRLIYFSYDVKMKEKGDIPEGYSVSREKKERFSLILESASTNQTSMYLCASSPIGSLGNTIYFGEGSWLTVV.

The chain employs TRBV20-1 and TRBJ2-7; D not resolved. Deletions cut 1 base from V and 10 bases from J, with 11 bases between. This CDR3 region has 11 residues. CDR1 DFQATT and CDR2 SNEGSKA come from the germline V gene (reference sequence). The CDR3 bases are TGCAGTGCTAGAGGTGCGGTAGAACAGTACTTC. As protein: CSARGAVEQYF.

In nucleotides, the CDR3 is TGTGCCAGCAGTTTACCGTACTACGAGCAGTACTTC. This translates into CASSLPYYEQYF. This rearrangement joins TRBV28 to TRBJ2-7, with D uncertain. The V end lost 2 bases, the J end lost 3 bases, and 5 bases lay between the germline ends. The CDR3 extends over 12 amino acids. Germline CDR1 is MDHEN and CDR2 is SYDVKM. The whole variable domain, remainder taken from reference TRBV28 and TRBJ2-7, is DVKVTQSSRYLVKRTGEKVFLECVQDMDHENMFWYRQDPGLGLRLIYFSYDVKMKEKGDIPEGYSVSREKKERFSLILESASTNQTSMYLCASSLPYYEQYFGPGTRLTVT.

V is TRBV29-1 and J is TRBJ2-5, with 9 bases identical to TRBD2. Germline V gene data show CDR1 as SQVTM and CDR2 as ANQGSEA. Unmatched junction bases numbered 13, after V lost 3 bases and J lost 5 bases. The CDR3 length is 16 residues. CDR3 residues: CSVESPGLAFGETQYF. The DNA of the CDR3 is TGCAGCGTTGAGAGCCCGGGACTAGCTTTCGGGGAGACCCAGTACTTC.

The chain is built from TRBV5-1 and TRBJ2-3, with 7 bases identical to TRBD1. Trimming cost V 1 base and J 0 bases; bases outside gene matches: 5. Germline CDR1 is SGHRS and CDR2 is YFSETQ. There are 16 residues in the CDR3. CDR3 sequence (DNA): TGCGCCAGCAGCTTGCCAAGACAGGGTAGCACAGATACGCAGTATTTT. Its protein product is CASSLPRQGSTDTQYF.

CDR3 in DNA: TGCGCCAGCAGCTTGATAGTGGGAACCGACCAAGAGACCCAGTACTTC. It encodes CASSLIVGTDQETQYF. This chain joins TRBV5-1 and TRBJ2-5, with unresolved D. Germline lookup yields CDR1 SGHRS and CDR2 YFSETQ. Trimming left V 1 base short and J 0 bases short, with 13 bases between. The length of the CDR3 is 16 residues.

This chain links TRBV6-1 with TRBJ1-4; TRBD1 aligns across 9 bases. Germline values: CDR1 MNHNS, CDR2 SASEGT. The CDR3 has 16 amino acids. J was trimmed by 5 bases and V by 3 bases; bases with no gene match: 7. CDR3 nucleotide sequence: TGTGCCAGCAGTGATGCGGACAGGGGCGCGAATGAAAAACTGTTTTTT. This gives the protein CASSDADRGANEKLFF.

V is TRBV5-6 and J is TRBJ2-3; 8 bases are a match to TRBD1. The CDR3 has 16 amino acids. Per germline, CDR1 SGHDT and CDR2 YYEEEE. With V trimmed by 0 bases and J by 1 base, 4 bases remained unmatched. CDR3 sequence reads: CASSLGQGWGTDTQYF. CDR3 nucleotide sequence: TGTGCCAGCAGCTTGGGACAGGGGTGGGGCACAGATACGCAGTATTTT.

This clone is a singleton in its sample. The chain carries TRBV6-1 and TRBJ2-7; D not resolved. CDR3 size: 10 residues. V lost 8 bases and J lost 4, with 6 bases in between. CDR1 and CDR2 (germline): MNHNS, SASEGT. Here the CDR3 reads CASEAYEQYF. The CDR3 bases are TGTGCCAGCGAGGCTTACGAGCAGTACTTC.

CDR3 DNA: TGTGCCAGCAGCTTGGCCGAGGACTCAGAGACCCAGTACTTC. Translating gives CASSLAEDSETQYF. The chain recombines TRBV5-6 with TRBJ2-5, with TRBD2 as a possible D gene (5 bases). There are 14 residues in the CDR3. The germline V gene encodes CDR1 SGHDT and CDR2 YYEEEE. V dropped 0 bases and J dropped 4 bases, with 10 bases sitting between them.

CDR3: CASSLFSTDTQYF. The CDR3 DNA is TGTGCCAGCAGTTTATTTAGCACAGATACGCAGTATTTT. This chain joins TRBV27 and TRBJ2-3, with D unclear. V was shortened by 1 base and J by 0 bases, with 2 bases between the two germline ends. The CDR3 is 13 residues long. CDR1 is MNHEY, CDR2 SMNVEV, per germline (reference sequence).

V usage is TRBV11-2 and J usage is TRBJ2-1, with 11 bases matching TRBD1. The CDR3 runs to 16 residues. CDR1 and CDR2 (germline): SGHAT, FQNNGV. V trimming: 8 bases; J trimming: 6 bases; junction bases outside the gene matches: 12. The CDR3 sequence is CASRPAGTGGSNEQFF. Here the CDR3 DNA reads TGTGCCAGCCGCCCGGCCGGGACAGGGGGGTCCAATGAGCAGTTCTTC.

This clone showed up just a few times. This chain links TRBV5-1 with TRBJ1-4, with D unclear. CDR1 SGHRS and CDR2 YFSETQ come from the germline V gene. Trimming took off 5 bases at V and 4 bases at J, with 9 bases between the two ends. The CDR3 is 13 amino acids. The CDR3 DNA is TGCGCCAGCAGTGAACAGTTTAATGAAAAACTGTTTTTT. Protein: CASSEQFNEKLFF.

V usage is TRBV2 and J usage is TRBJ2-3; weak D call: TRBD2 (6 bases). The V gene lost 5 bases and the J gene lost 6 bases, with 15 bases spanning the gap. Germline CDR1 SNHLY, CDR2 FYNNEI. CDR3 length: 14 amino acids. In nucleotides, the CDR3 is TGTGCCAGCAGTCCCGGGGTAGCGGCTGATACGCAGTATTTT. The encoded protein is CASSPGVAADTQYF.

The chain links TRBV5-6 to TRBJ2-2; the D is unclear. The CDR3 loop spans 14 amino acids. CDR1 is SGHDT, CDR2 YYEEEE, per germline. V was pared by 4 bases and J by 6 bases, with 13 bases between. CDR3 coding DNA: TGTGCCAGCAGCCTCGACCCAAAACCCGGGGAGCTGTTTTTT. Translating gives CASSLDPKPGELFF. Full variable domain (rest looked up from reference TRBV5-6 and TRBJ2-2): DAGVTQSPTHLIKTRGQQVTLRCSPKSGHDTVSWYQQALGQGPQFIFQYYEEEERQRGNFPDRFSGHQFPNYSSELNVNALLLGDSALYLCASSLDPKPGELFFGEGSRLTVL.

Here the CDR3 reads CAATSGGARGTDTQYF. DNA for the CDR3: TGTGCCGCCACTAGCGGGGGGGCCCGTGGCACAGATACGCAGTATTTT. This rearrangement joins TRBV10-3 to TRBJ2-3; the match to TRBD2 covers 13 bases. This CDR3 spans 16 amino acids. The germline V gene encodes CDR1 ENHRY and CDR2 SYGVKD. V lost 11 bases and J lost 1; bases outside the gene matches: 9.

This clone came up once. The CDR3 protein is CASSLGGRGEYF. The CDR3, as DNA: TGTGCCAGCAGCTTAGGGGGCCGAGGTGAATACTTC. V gene TRBV13 combines with J gene TRBJ2-4, with unresolved D. Per the germline V gene, CDR1 is PRHDT and CDR2 is FYEKMQ (reference sequence). Between the trimmed V and J ends, which lost 0 bases and 16 bases, there was a span of 13 bases. The CDR3 extends over 12 amino acids.

The chain combines TRBV6-5 with TRBJ2-1; 9 bases align to TRBD2. The CDR3 runs to 16 residues. The V gene end was trimmed by 2 bases and the J gene end by 8 bases; junction bases not matched to a gene: 10. Germline CDR1 and CDR2: MNHEY and SVGAGI. For the CDR3, the DNA is TGTGCCAGCAGTTACCTCTTTGCGGGAGGGGGTGATGAGCAGTTCTTC. As protein: CASSYLFAGGGDEQFF.

The chain has TRBV5-1 and TRBJ1-5; no reliable D call. CDR3 length: 14 residues. Trimming removed 0 bases from V and 4 bases from J, with 8 bases in between. Germline values: CDR1 SGHRS, CDR2 YFSETQ. CDR3 region: CASSLGAENQPQHF. The CDR3 DNA reads as TGCGCCAGCAGCTTGGGAGCAGAGAATCAGCCCCAGCATTTT.

The genes are TRBV29-1 and TRBJ2-7; TRBD1 or TRBD2 may be the D gene (5 bases each). The CDR3 totals 11 residues. Germline CDR1 and CDR2: SQVTM and ANQGSEA. CDR3 nucleotide sequence: TGCGGCGCCGGGACCCAGTACGAGCAGTACTTC. This translates into CGAGTQYEQYF.

This clone was observed once. This sequence joins TRBV5-1 and TRBJ1-4; no firm D call. The CDR3 loop spans 15 amino acids. The ends were cut back, 3 bases at V and 1 base at J, with 10 bases in the middle. Per the germline V gene, CDR1 is SGHRS and CDR2 is YFSETQ. The CDR3 DNA reads TGCGCCAGCAGCTGGAAGGGCGAAACTAATGAAAAACTGTTTTTT. Protein sequence: CASSWKGETNEKLFF.

V is TRBV5-5 and J is TRBJ1-3; 7 bases agree with TRBD1. Trimming at V came to 0 bases and at J to 4 bases, leaving 4 bases not matched to a gene. This CDR3 comprises 15 residues. CDR1 SGHKS and CDR2 YYEKEE come from the germline V gene (reference sequence). The CDR3 region is CASSLEGARGNTIYF. CDR3 nucleotide sequence: TGTGCCAGCAGCTTGGAGGGGGCCAGGGGAAACACCATATATTTT. The full variable domain, with the rest looked up from reference TRBV5-5 and TRBJ1-3, is DAGVTQSPTHLIKTRGQQVTLRCSPISGHKSVSWYQQVLGQGPQFIFQYYEKEERGRGNFPDRFSARQFPNYSSELNVNALLLGDSALYLCASSLEGARGNTIYFGEGSWLTVV.

The chain employs TRBV7-9 and TRBJ1-1; D possibly corresponds to TRBD1 (6 bases). Germline V gives CDR1 SEHNR, CDR2 FQNEAQ (reference sequence). The CDR3 is 14 amino acids. The germline V and J ends were trimmed by 3 bases and 5 bases, with 13 bases remaining between them. The chain's CDR3 is CASSFPYRETEAFF. CDR3 bases: TGTGCCAGCAGCTTCCCTTACAGGGAGACTGAAGCTTTCTTT. Full variable domain (missing parts from reference TRBV7-9 and TRBJ1-1): DTGVSQNPRHKITKRGQNVTFRCDPISEHNRLYWYRQTLGQGPEFLTYFQNEAQLEKSRLLSDRFSAERPKGSFSTLEIQRTEQGDSAMYLCASSFPYRETEAFFGQGTRLTVV.

The sample holds a few counts of this clone. J is TRBJ1-5 and V is TRBV7-8; TRBD1 might be the D (6 bases). Germline V CDR1 and CDR2: SGHVS, FQNEAQ. V lost 5 bases to trimming and J lost 6 bases, with 14 bases between them. This CDR3 is built from 14 residues. CDR3 loop: CASSADRGTQPQHF. The CDR3 DNA reads as TGTGCCAGCAGCGCGGACAGAGGGACTCAGCCCCAGCATTTT.

This clone was counted a single time. This chain links TRBV5-1 with TRBJ2-7, with 9 bases lining up with TRBD2. Germline CDR1 is SGHRS and CDR2 is YFSETQ. With V trimmed by 1 base and J by 3 bases, 5 bases remained unmatched. The CDR3 runs 15 residues. The CDR3 nucleotides are TGCGCCAGCAGCTTGAATACACTAGCGGGCTACGAGCAGTACTTC. Its translation is CASSLNTLAGYEQYF. The whole variable domain, remainder taken from reference TRBV5-1 and TRBJ2-7, is KAGVTQTPRYLIKTRGQQVTLSCSPISGHRSVSWYQQTPGQGLQFLFEYFSETQRNKGNFPGRFSGRQFSNSRSEMNVSTLELGDSALYLCASSLNTLAGYEQYFGPGTRLTVT.